The T cell receptor beta chain under discussion was sequenced for a study of T cell repertoires in cytomegalovirus infection. This clonotype was seen a handful of times. Its antigen is still unknown. Study-level results: What dominated the ex vivo response were HLA-C-restricted CMV-specific TCR beta clonotypes.

V lost 1 base to trimming and J lost 5 bases; unmatched junction nucleotides: 1. There are 13 residues in the CDR3. TCRdb re-called the reads with MiXCR, one entry per CDR3 protein. The table has roughly 990,000 distinct CDR3 sequences, roughly 30% seen once. Specimen: cultured CD8+ T cells from PBMCs, collected from culture after CMV antigen stimulation. The source of this sequence is a human donor in good health (CMV status not recorded). Some clones in this sample may be carry-over from other donors' samples. The chain employs TRBV12-3 or TRBV12-4 and TRBJ2-7; 8 positions match TRBD1. The CDR3 DNA sequence: TGTGCCAGCAGTTTAGAGACAGGGGACGAGCAGTACTTC. Protein product: CASSLETGDEQYF.